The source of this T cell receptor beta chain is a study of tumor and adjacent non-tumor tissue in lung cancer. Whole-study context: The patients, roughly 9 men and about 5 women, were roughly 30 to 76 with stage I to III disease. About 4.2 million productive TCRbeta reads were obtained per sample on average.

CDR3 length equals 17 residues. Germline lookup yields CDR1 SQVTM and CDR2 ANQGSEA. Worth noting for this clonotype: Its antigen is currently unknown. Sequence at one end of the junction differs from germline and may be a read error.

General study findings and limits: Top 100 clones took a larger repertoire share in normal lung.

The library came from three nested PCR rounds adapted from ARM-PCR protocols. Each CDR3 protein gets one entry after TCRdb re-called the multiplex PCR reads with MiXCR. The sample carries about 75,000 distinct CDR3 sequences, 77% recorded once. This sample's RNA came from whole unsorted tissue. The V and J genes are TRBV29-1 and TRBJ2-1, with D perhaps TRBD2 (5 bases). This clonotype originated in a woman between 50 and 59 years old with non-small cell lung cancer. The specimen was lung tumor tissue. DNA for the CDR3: TGCAGCGTTGAGCAAGCGGAAGTATTCTACGATTACAATGACCAGTTCTTC. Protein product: CSVEQAEVFYDYNDQFF.